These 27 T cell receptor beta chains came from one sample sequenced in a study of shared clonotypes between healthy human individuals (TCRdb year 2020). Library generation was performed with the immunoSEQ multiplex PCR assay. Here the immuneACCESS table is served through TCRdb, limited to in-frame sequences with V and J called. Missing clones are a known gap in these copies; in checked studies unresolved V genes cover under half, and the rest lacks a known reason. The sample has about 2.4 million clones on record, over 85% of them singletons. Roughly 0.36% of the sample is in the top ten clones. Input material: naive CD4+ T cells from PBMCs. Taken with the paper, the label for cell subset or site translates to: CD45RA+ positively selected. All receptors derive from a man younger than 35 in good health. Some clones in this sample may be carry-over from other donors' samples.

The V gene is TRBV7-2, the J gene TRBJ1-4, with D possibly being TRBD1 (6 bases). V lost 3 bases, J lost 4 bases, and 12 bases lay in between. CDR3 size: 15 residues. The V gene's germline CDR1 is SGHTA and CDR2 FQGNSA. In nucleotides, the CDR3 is TGTGCCAGCAGCTTTGGGGGGGCCCGTAATGAAAAACTGTTTTTT. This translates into CASSFGGARNEKLFF.

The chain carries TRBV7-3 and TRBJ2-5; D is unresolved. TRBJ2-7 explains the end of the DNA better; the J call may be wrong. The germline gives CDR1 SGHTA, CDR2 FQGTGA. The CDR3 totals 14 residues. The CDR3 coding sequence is TGTGCCAGCAGCGCTGCGGCCGGCGGAGACGAGCAGTACTTC. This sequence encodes CASSAAAGGDEQYF.

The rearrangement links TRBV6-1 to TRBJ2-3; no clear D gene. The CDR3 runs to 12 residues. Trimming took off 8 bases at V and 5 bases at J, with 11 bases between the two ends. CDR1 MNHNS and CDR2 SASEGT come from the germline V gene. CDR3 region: CASFKFQDTQYF. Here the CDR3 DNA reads TGTGCCAGCTTCAAATTCCAAGATACGCAGTATTTT.

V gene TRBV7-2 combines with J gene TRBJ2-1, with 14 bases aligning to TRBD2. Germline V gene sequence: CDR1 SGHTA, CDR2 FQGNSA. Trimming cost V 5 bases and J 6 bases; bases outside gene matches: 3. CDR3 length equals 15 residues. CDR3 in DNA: TGTGCCAGCAGCATGGGACTAGCGGGAGTCAATGAGCAGTTCTTC. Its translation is CASSMGLAGVNEQFF.

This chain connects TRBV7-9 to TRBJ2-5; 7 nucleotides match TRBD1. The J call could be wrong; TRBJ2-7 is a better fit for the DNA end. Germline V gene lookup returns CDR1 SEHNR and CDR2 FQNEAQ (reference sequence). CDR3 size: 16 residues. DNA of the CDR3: TGTGCCAGCAGCGCCAGGGGGAGACGGGACTCCTACGAGCAGTACTTC. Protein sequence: CASSARGRRDSYEQYF.

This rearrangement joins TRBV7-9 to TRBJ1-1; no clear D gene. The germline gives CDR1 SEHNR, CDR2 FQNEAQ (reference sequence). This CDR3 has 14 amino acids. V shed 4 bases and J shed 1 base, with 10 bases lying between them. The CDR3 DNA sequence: TGTGCCAGCAGCTCCTCCGGAGAGAACACTGAAGCTTTCTTT. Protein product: CASSSSGENTEAFF.

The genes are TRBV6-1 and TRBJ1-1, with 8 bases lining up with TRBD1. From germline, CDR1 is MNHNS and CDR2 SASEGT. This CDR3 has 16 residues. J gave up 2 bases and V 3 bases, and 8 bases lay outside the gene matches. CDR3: CASSDRTGRANTEAFF. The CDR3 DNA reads TGTGCCAGCAGTGATCGGACAGGGAGGGCAAACACTGAAGCTTTCTTT.

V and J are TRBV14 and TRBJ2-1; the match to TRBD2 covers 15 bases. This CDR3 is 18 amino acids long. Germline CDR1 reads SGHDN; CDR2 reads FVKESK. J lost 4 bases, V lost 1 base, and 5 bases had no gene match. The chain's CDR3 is CASSQGGTSGRTYNEQFF. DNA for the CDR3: TGTGCCAGCAGCCAAGGAGGGACTAGCGGGAGGACGTACAATGAGCAGTTCTTC.

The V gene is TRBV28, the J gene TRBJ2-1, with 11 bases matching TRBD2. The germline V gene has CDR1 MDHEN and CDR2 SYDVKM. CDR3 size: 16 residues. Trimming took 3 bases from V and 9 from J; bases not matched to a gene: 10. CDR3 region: CASSFIAGGRGGEQFF. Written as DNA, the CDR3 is TGTGCCAGCAGTTTTATAGCGGGAGGGAGAGGTGGTGAGCAGTTCTTC.

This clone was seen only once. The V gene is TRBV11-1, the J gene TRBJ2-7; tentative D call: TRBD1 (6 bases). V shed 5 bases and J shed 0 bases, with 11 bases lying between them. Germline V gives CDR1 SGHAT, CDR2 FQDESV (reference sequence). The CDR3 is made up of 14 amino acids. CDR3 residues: CASSLARGSYEQYF. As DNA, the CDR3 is TGTGCCAGCAGCCTTGCCAGGGGCTCCTACGAGCAGTACTTC.

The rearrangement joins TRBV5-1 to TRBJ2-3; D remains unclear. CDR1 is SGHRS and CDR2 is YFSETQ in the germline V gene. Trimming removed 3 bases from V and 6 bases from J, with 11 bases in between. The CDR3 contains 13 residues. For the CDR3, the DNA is TGCGCCAGCAGCTCCCGTGGTGGGGATACGCAGTATTTT. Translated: CASSSRGGDTQYF.

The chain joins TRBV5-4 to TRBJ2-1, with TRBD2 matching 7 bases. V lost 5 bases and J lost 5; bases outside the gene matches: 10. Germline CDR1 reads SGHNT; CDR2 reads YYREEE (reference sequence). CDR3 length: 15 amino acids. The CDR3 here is CASSPLADKNNEQFF. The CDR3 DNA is TGTGCCAGCAGTCCTCTAGCGGACAAGAACAATGAGCAGTTCTTC.

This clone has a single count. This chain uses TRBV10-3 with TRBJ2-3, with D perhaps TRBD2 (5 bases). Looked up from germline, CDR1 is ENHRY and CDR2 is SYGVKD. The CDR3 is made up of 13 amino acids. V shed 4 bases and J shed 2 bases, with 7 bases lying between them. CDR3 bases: TGTGCCATCAGTGCCGGGAACACAGATACGCAGTATTTT. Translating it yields CAISAGNTDTQYF.

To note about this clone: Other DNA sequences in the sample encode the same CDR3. The CDR3 nucleotides are TGTGCCAGCAGTTTAGGCTTGGGGGAGCAGTACTTC. Its translation: CASSLGLGEQYF. This chain uses TRBV28 with TRBJ2-7; D is uncertain. Germline V CDR1 and CDR2: MDHEN, SYDVKM. The CDR3 sequence is 12 residues long. With 2 bases removed from V and 7 bases from J, the gap between germline ends came to 9 bases.

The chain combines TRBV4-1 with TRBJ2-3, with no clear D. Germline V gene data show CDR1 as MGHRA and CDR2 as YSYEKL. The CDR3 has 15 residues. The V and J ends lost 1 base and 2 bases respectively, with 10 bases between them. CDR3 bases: TGCGCCAGCAGCCAAGGCCGGACCGTCACAGATACGCAGTATTTT. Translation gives CASSQGRTVTDTQYF.

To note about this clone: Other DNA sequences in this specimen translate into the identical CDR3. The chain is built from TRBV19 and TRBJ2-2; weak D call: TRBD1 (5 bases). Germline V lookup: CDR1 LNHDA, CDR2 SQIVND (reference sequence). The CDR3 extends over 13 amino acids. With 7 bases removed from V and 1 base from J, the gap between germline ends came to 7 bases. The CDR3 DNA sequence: TGTGCCAGTATGGGGCGGAACACCGGGGAGCTGTTTTTT. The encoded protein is CASMGRNTGELFF.

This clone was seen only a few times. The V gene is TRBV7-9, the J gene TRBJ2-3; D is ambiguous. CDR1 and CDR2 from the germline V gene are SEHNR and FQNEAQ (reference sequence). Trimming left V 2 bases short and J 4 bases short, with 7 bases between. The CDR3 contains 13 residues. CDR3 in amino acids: CASSLSGPDTQYF. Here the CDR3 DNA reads TGTGCCAGCAGCTTATCTGGCCCAGATACGCAGTATTTT.

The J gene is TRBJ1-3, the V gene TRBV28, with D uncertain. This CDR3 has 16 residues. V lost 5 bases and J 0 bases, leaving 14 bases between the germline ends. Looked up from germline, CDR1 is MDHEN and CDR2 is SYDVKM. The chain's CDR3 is CASSPVDGSSGNTIYF. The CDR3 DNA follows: TGTGCCAGCAGTCCGGTGGACGGGAGCTCTGGAAACACCATATATTTT.

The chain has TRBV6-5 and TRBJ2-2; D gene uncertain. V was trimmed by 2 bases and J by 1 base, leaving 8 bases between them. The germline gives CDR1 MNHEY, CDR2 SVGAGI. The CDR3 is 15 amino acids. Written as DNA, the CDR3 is TGTGCCAGCAGTTACCGCGGCCAGAACACCGGGGAGCTGTTTTTT. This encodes CASSYRGQNTGELFF.

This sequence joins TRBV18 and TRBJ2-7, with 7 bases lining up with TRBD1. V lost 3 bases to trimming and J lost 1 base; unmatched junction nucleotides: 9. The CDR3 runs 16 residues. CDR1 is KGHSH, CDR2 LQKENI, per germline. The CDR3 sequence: CASSPAATGISYEQYF. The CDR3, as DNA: TGTGCCAGCTCACCTGCTGCGACAGGGATATCCTACGAGCAGTACTTC. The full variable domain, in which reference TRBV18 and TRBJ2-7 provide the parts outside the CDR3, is NAGVMQNPRHLVRRRGQEARLRCSPMKGHSHVYWYRQLPEEGLKFMVYLQKENIIDESGMPKERFSAEFPKEGPSILRIQQVVRGDSAAYFCASSPAATGISYEQYFGPGTRLTVT.

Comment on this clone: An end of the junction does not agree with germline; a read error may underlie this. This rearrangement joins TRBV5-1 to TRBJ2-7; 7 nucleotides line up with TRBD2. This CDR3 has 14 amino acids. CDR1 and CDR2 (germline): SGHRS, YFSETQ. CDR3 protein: CASSLDRAGLNSDF. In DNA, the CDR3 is TGCGCCAGCAGCTTGGACCGGGCGGGACTAAATTCAGACTTC. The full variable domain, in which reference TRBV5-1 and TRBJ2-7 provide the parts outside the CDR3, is KAGVTQTPRYLIKTRGQQVTLSCSPISGHRSVSWYQQTPGQGLQFLFEYFSETQRNKGNFPGRFSGRQFSNSRSEMNVSTLELGDSALYLCASSLDRAGLNSDFGPGTRLTVT.

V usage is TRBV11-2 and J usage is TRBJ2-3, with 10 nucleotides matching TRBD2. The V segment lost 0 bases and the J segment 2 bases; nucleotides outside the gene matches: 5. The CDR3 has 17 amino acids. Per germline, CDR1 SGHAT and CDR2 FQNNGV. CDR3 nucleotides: TGTGCCAGCAGCTTAGACCTACTAGCGGGATCCACAGATACGCAGTATTTT. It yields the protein CASSLDLLAGSTDTQYF.

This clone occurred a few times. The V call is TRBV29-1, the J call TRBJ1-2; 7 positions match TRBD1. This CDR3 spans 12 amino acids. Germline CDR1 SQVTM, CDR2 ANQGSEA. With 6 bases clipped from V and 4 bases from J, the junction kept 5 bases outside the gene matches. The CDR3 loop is CSVARQGYGYTF. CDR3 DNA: TGCAGCGTCGCTAGACAGGGCTATGGCTACACCTTC.

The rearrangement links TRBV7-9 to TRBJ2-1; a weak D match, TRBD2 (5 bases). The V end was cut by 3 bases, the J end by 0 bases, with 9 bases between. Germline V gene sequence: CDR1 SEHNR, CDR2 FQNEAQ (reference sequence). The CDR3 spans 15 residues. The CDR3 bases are TGTGCCAGCAGCTTGAGAGAGGGCTCCTACAATGAGCAGTTCTTC. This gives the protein CASSLREGSYNEQFF.

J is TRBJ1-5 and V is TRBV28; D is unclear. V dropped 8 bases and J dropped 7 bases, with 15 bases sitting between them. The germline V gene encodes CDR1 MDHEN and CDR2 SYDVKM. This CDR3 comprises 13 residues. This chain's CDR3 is CASQTRYPQPQHF. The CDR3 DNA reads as TGTGCCAGCCAAACCAGGTACCCCCAGCCCCAGCATTTT.

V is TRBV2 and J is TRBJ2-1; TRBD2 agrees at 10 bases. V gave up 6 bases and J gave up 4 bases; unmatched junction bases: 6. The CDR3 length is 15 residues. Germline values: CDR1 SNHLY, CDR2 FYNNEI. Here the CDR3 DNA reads TGTGCCAGCAGGTATGGACTAGCGGTATACAATGAGCAGTTCTTC. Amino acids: CASRYGLAVYNEQFF.

The CDR3 loop reads CASSFRTGRADTQYF. Written as DNA, the CDR3 is TGCGCCAGCAGCTTCAGGACAGGGAGGGCAGATACGCAGTATTTT. The V call is TRBV4-1, the J call TRBJ2-3; D is perhaps TRBD1 (8 bases). The germline gives CDR1 MGHRA, CDR2 YSYEKL. V was cut by 5 bases and J by 4 bases, with 16 bases left in between. The CDR3 sequence is 15 residues long.